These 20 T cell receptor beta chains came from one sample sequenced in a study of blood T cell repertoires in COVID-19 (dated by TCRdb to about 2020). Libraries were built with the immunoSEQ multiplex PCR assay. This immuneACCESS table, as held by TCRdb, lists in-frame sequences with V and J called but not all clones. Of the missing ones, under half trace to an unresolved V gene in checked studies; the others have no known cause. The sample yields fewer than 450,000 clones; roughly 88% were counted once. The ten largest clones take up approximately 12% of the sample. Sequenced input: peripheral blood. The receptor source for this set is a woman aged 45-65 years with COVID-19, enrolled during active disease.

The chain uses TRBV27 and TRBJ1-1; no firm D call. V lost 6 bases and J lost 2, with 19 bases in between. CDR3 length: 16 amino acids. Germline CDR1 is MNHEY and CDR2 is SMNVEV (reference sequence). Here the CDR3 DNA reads TGTGCCAGCAGCCCTATAGGGAGGGCCCCAAACACTGAAGCTTTCTTT. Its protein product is CASSPIGRAPNTEAFF.

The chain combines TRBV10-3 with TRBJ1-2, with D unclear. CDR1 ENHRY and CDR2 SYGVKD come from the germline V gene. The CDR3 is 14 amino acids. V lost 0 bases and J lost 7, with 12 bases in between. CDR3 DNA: TGTGCCATCAGTGAGTCGAATAGGGAGTTTGGCTACACCTTC. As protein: CAISESNREFGYTF.

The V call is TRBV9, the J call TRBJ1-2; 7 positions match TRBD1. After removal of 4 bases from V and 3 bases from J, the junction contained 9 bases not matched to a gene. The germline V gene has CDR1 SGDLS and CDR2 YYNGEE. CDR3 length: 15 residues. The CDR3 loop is CASSTQQGPYYGYTF. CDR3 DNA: TGTGCCAGCAGCACTCAACAGGGGCCCTACTATGGCTACACCTTC.

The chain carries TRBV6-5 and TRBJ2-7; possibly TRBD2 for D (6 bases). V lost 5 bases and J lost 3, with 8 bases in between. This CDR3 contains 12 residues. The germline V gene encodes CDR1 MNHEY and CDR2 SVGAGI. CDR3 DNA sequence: TGTGCCAGCAGTCGGGACTTCTACGAGCAGTACTTC. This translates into CASSRDFYEQYF.

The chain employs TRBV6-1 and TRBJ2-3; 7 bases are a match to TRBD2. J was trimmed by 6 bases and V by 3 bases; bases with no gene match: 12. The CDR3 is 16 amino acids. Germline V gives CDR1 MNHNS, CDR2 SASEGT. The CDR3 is CASSEVGRGTGDTQYF. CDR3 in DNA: TGTGCCAGCAGTGAGGTGGGGCGGGGGACGGGTGATACGCAGTATTTT.

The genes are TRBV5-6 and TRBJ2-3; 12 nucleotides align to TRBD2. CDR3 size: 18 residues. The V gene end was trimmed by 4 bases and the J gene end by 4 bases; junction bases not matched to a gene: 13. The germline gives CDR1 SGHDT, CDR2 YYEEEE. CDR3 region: CASSEDPWTSGEADTQYF. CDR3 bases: TGTGCCAGCAGCGAGGACCCGTGGACTAGCGGGGAGGCAGATACGCAGTATTTT.

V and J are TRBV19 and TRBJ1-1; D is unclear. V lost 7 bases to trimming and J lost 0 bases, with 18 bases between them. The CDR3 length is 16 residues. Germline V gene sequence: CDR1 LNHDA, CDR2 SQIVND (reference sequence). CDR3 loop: CASINWAADMNTEAFF. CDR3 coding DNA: TGTGCCAGTATTAATTGGGCTGCAGATATGAACACTGAAGCTTTCTTT.

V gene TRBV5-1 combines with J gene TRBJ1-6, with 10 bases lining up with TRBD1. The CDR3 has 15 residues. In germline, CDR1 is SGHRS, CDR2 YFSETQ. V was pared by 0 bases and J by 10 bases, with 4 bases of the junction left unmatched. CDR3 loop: CASSLEDRGESPLHF. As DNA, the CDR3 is TGCGCCAGCAGCTTGGAGGACAGGGGGGAATCACCCCTCCACTTT.

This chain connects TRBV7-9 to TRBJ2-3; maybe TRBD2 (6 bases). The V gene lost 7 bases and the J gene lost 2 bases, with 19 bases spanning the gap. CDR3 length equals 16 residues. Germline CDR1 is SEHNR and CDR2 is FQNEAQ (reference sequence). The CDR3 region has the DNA TGTGCCAGCAACATCAGAAACGGGACTTCCACAGATACGCAGTATTTT. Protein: CASNIRNGTSTDTQYF.

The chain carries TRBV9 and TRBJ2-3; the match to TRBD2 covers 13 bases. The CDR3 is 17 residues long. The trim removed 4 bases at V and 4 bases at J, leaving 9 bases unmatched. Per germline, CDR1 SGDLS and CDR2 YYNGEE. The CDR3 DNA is TGTGCCAGCAGCCGGCGGACTAGCGGGGGCCCCGCAGATACGCAGTATTTT. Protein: CASSRRTSGGPADTQYF.

CDR3 DNA sequence: TGTGCCACCAGTGGTCCGACAGGGGCCGCCTATGGCTACACCTTC. Its translation is CATSGPTGAAYGYTF. The chain is built from TRBV24-1 and TRBJ1-2; 8 bases match TRBD1. Germline loops: CDR1 KGHDR, CDR2 SFDVKD. V shed 5 bases, J shed 4 bases, and the junction held 8 bases outside the gene matches. The CDR3 is 15 residues long.

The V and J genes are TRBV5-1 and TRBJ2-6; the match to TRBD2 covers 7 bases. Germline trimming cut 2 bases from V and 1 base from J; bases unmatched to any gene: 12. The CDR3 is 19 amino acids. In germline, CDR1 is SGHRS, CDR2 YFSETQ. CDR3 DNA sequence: TGCGCCAGCAGCTTTCGGGGGGAAGCGGCGAGGTCTGGGGCCAACGTCCTGACTTTC. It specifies CASSFRGEAARSGANVLTF.

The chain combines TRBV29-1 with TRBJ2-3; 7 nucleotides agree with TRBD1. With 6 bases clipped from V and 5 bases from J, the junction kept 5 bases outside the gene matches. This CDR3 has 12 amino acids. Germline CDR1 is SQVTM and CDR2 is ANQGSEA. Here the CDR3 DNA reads TGCAGCGTCTATAGGACAGGAGATACGCAGTATTTT. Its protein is CSVYRTGDTQYF.

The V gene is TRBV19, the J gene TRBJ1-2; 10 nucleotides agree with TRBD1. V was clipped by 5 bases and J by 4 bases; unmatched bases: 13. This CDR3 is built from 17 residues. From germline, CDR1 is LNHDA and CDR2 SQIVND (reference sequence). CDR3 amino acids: CASSPLGTGAVVYGYTF. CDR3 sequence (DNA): TGTGCCAGTAGTCCCCTCGGGACAGGGGCGGTGGTCTATGGCTACACCTTC. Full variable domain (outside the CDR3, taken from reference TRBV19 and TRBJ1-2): DGGITQSPKYLFRKEGQNVTLSCEQNLNHDAMYWYRQDPGQGLRLIYYSQIVNDFQKGDIAEGYSVSREKKESFPLTVTSAQKNPTAFYLCASSPLGTGAVVYGYTFGSGTRLTVV.

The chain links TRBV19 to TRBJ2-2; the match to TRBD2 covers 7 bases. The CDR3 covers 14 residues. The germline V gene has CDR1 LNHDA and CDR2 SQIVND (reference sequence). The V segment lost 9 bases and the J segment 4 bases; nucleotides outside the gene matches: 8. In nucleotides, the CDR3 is TGTGCCAGCGGACTCGGCGGGGGCACCGGGGAGCTGTTTTTT. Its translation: CASGLGGGTGELFF.

This CDR3 is CASSLSRGETEAFF. Here the CDR3 DNA reads TGTGCCAGCAGTCTATCTCGGGGGGAAACTGAAGCTTTCTTT. The chain is built from TRBV25-1 and TRBJ1-1; TRBD1 is a possible D gene (5 bases). CDR1 is MGHDK, CDR2 SYGVNS, per germline. Trimming pared 5 bases from V and 5 bases from J, leaving 15 bases between. This CDR3 region has 14 residues.

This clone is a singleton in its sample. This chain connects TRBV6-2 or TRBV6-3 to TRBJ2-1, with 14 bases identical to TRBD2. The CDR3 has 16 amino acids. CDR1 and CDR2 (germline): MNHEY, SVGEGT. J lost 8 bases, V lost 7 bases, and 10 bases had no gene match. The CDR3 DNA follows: TGTGCCAGCAACCCCCCGGGACTAGCGGGGGAGGATGAGCAGTTCTTC. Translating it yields CASNPPGLAGEDEQFF.

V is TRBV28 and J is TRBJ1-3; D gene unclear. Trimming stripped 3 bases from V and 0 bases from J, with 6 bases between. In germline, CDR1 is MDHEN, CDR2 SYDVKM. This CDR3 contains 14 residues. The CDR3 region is CASSFASSGNTIYF. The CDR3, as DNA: TGTGCCAGCAGTTTCGCGAGCTCTGGAAACACCATATATTTT.

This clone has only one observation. The CDR3 protein is CASSRGAGSGPQHF. CDR3 bases: TGTGCCAGCAGCCGGGGGGCGGGATCGGGGCCCCAGCATTTT. V is TRBV7-2 and J is TRBJ1-5, with a weak D call TRBD1 (6 bases). V was pared by 5 bases and J by 9 bases, with 17 bases between. Germline lookup yields CDR1 SGHTA and CDR2 FQGNSA. This CDR3 spans 14 amino acids.

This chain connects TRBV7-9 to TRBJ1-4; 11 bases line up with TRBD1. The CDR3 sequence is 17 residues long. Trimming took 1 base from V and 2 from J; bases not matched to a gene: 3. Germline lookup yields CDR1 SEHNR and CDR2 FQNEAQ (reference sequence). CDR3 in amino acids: CASSLGTGGLTNEKLFF. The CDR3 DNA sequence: TGTGCCAGCAGCTTAGGGACAGGGGGCCTGACTAATGAAAAACTGTTTTTT. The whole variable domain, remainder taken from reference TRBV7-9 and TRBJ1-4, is DTGVSQNPRHKITKRGQNVTFRCDPISEHNRLYWYRQTLGQGPEFLTYFQNEAQLEKSRLLSDRFSAERPKGSFSTLEIQRTEQGDSAMYLCASSLGTGGLTNEKLFFGSGTQLSVL.